What follows are 28 T cell receptor beta chains derived from one specimen sequenced in a study of immune evolution from preneoplasia to lung adenocarcinoma. Profiling relied on immunoSEQ multiplex PCR, and the TCRdb table lists in-frame clones only, not all of them. This sample has around 21,000 clones, with around three quarters found just once. The source material was FFPE invasive lung adenocarcinoma tissue. The receptors were sampled from a person between 55 and 70 years old with lung adenocarcinoma.

The chain recombines TRBV7-7 with TRBJ2-2; tentative D call: TRBD1 (6 bases). The CDR3 is 15 amino acids. Between the trimmed V and J ends, which lost 0 bases and 6 bases, there was a span of 11 bases. Germline V gene sequence: CDR1 SSHAT, CDR2 FNYEAQ (reference sequence). The CDR3 coding sequence is TGTGCCAGCAGCTTAGCTCTACAGGGCCCCGGGGAGCTGTTTTTT. This sequence encodes CASSLALQGPGELFF.

This chain links TRBV5-1 with TRBJ2-7; D possibly matches TRBD1 or TRBD2 (5 bases each). From germline, CDR1 is SGHRS and CDR2 YFSETQ. V gave up 4 bases and J gave up 3 bases, with 11 bases separating them. The CDR3 is 13 residues long. CDR3 sequence (DNA): TGCGCCAGCAGCCCGGGACCCAGCTACGAGCAGTACTTC. This translates into CASSPGPSYEQYF.

V and J are TRBV28 and TRBJ2-2, with 8 nucleotides matching TRBD1. The CDR3 totals 15 residues. Germline CDR1 reads MDHEN; CDR2 reads SYDVKM. After removal of 7 bases from V and 1 base from J, the junction contained 5 bases not matched to a gene. The CDR3 loop is CASKWDRRNTGELFF. In DNA form, the CDR3 reads TGTGCCAGCAAATGGGACAGGCGGAACACCGGGGAGCTGTTTTTT.

The genes are TRBV7-2 and TRBJ2-1, with no clear D. Trimming cost V 2 bases and J 1 base, with 9 bases left between them. The CDR3 sequence is 15 residues long. CDR1 and CDR2 (germline): SGHTA, FQGNSA. The CDR3 DNA sequence: TGTGCCAGCAGCTTACAGGCAGATTCCTACAATGAGCAGTTCTTC. This encodes CASSLQADSYNEQFF.

V and J are TRBV12-5 and TRBJ2-6; perhaps TRBD2 as D (5 bases). This CDR3 comprises 16 residues. V lost 3 bases and J lost 2, with 11 bases in between. Germline V CDR1 and CDR2: LGHNT, FRNRAP. CDR3 sequence: CASGLWTGTGANVLTF. In DNA, the CDR3 is TGTGCTAGTGGTTTATGGACGGGAACTGGGGCCAACGTCCTGACTTTC.

The V gene is TRBV6-6, the J gene TRBJ1-1; perhaps TRBD1 as D (6 bases). Germline assignment: CDR1 MNHNY and CDR2 SVGAGI (reference sequence). This CDR3 has 15 amino acids. Trimming shortened V by 2 bases and J by 1 base, and 11 bases separated the two germline ends. The CDR3 DNA reads TGTGCCAGCAGTTACGCCGACAGGAGGAACACTGAAGCTTTCTTT. This translates into CASSYADRRNTEAFF.

The J gene is TRBJ2-1, the V gene TRBV7-3, with 9 bases lining up with TRBD1. Germline CDR1 is SGHTA and CDR2 is FQGTGA. The V segment lost 4 bases and the J segment 8 bases; nucleotides outside the gene matches: 9. CDR3 length: 15 residues. DNA for the CDR3: TGTGCCAGCAGCTCCAAGACAGGGGGAGTTCATGAGCAGTTCTTC. This translates into CASSSKTGGVHEQFF.

This chain connects TRBV27 to TRBJ2-3, with D perhaps matching TRBD1 (6 bases). The CDR3 consists of 15 residues. Looked up from germline, CDR1 is MNHEY and CDR2 is SMNVEV (reference sequence). Trimming took 7 bases from V and 2 from J, leaving 16 bases between them. The CDR3 protein is CASTPLGGFTDTQYF. The CDR3 DNA is TGTGCCAGCACCCCATTAGGGGGATTCACAGATACGCAGTATTTT.

This chain connects TRBV7-2 to TRBJ1-2, with TRBD1 matching 7 bases. The J segment lost 7 bases and the V segment lost 5 bases, leaving 7 bases of the junction unmatched. Germline values: CDR1 SGHTA, CDR2 FQGNSA. This CDR3 region has 13 residues. The CDR3 nucleotides are TGTGCCAGCAGCGTAGGGACAGCGTCTGGCTACACCTTC. As protein: CASSVGTASGYTF.

This clone showed up just a few times. The rearrangement joins TRBV28 to TRBJ1-2; D not certain. The CDR3 runs 13 residues. Germline V gene sequence: CDR1 MDHEN, CDR2 SYDVKM. Trimming took off 5 bases at V and 4 bases at J, with 11 bases between the two ends. The CDR3 DNA follows: TGTGCCAGCAGTCCCCAAGGGTCCTATGGCTACACCTTC. Translation gives CASSPQGSYGYTF.

V and J are TRBV11-3 and TRBJ2-1, with 7 bases lining up with TRBD2. J gave up 6 bases and V 8 bases, and 19 bases lay outside the gene matches. Germline-derived CDR1 and CDR2 are SGHNT and YENEEA. The length of the CDR3 is 17 residues. The CDR3 is CASSRRREMRVSNEQFF. CDR3 DNA: TGTGCCAGCTCGAGACGGCGGGAGATGAGGGTCTCCAATGAGCAGTTCTTC.

This sequence joins TRBV6-5 and TRBJ2-1, with TRBD2 matching over 9 bases. From germline, CDR1 is MNHEY and CDR2 SVGAGI. CDR3 length: 15 residues. The V gene end was trimmed by 3 bases and the J gene end by 5 bases; junction bases not matched to a gene: 5. The chain's CDR3 is CASSYWLAGHNEQFF. CDR3 bases: TGTGCCAGCAGTTATTGGCTAGCGGGACACAATGAGCAGTTCTTC.

The chain uses TRBV28 and TRBJ2-1; TRBD1 matches 8 bases. The CDR3 contains 15 residues. Looked up from germline, CDR1 is MDHEN and CDR2 is SYDVKM. The J segment lost 15 bases and the V segment lost 4 bases, leaving 17 bases of the junction unmatched. DNA for the CDR3: TGTGCCAGCAGTTCCTCAACAGGGGGATCAGGTCGGAGGTTCTTC. Translated, it gives CASSSSTGGSGRRFF.

The V gene is TRBV10-3, the J gene TRBJ2-7, with D possibly matching TRBD1 (6 bases). The germline V gene has CDR1 ENHRY and CDR2 SYGVKD. V was shortened by 6 bases and J by 5 bases, with 11 bases between the two germline ends. The CDR3 consists of 12 residues. The CDR3 sequence: CAIRPQGHEQYF. Written as DNA, the CDR3 is TGTGCCATCAGACCACAGGGTCACGAGCAGTACTTC.

The V call is TRBV18, the J call TRBJ1-1; D gene uncertain. In germline, CDR1 is KGHSH, CDR2 LQKENI. The V end was cut by 6 bases, the J end by 2 bases, with 10 bases between. The CDR3 loop spans 13 amino acids. DNA of the CDR3: TGTGCCAGCTCCCTAACCGCAAACACTGAAGCTTTCTTT. Protein: CASSLTANTEAFF.

CDR3 coding DNA: TGTGCCAGCTCATCCCGATACGAGCAGTACTTC. This translates into CASSSRYEQYF. This rearrangement joins TRBV18 to TRBJ2-7; D not certain. Germline CDR1 is KGHSH and CDR2 is LQKENI. This CDR3 is 11 amino acids long. Trimming left V 5 bases short and J 4 bases short, with 6 bases between.

The V call is TRBV18, the J call TRBJ1-3; the match to TRBD1 covers 10 bases. The CDR3 extends over 17 amino acids. The germline V gene has CDR1 KGHSH and CDR2 LQKENI. V dropped 5 bases and J dropped 3; count of bases not matched to a gene: 10. The CDR3 sequence is CASSSETGGVYGNTIYF. For the CDR3, the DNA is TGTGCCAGCTCATCCGAGACAGGGGGCGTATATGGAAACACCATATATTTT.

This chain links TRBV5-1 with TRBJ2-7, with 12 bases fitting TRBD1. Germline V gene sequence: CDR1 SGHRS, CDR2 YFSETQ. This CDR3 comprises 16 residues. The V and J ends lost 4 bases and 7 bases, in that order; junction bases with no gene match: 12. For the CDR3, the DNA is TGCGCCAGCAGCCCGATCCCGGGACAGGGGGCTGGTGAGCAGTACTTC. Translated, it gives CASSPIPGQGAGEQYF.

To note about this clone: The same CDR3 is also encoded by other DNA sequences in this sample. This chain joins TRBV18 and TRBJ2-3; D perhaps matches TRBD2 (6 bases). The CDR3 sequence is 15 residues long. Between the trimmed V and J ends, which lost 0 bases and 1 base, there was a span of 8 bases. The germline V gene has CDR1 KGHSH and CDR2 LQKENI. Here the CDR3 DNA reads TGTGCCAGCTCACCACCTTTAGCGGGCACAGATACGCAGTATTTT. Residues: CASSPPLAGTDTQYF. Looking up the rest from reference TRBV18 and TRBJ2-3 gives the full variable domain: NAGVMQNPRHLVRRRGQEARLRCSPMKGHSHVYWYRQLPEEGLKFMVYLQKENIIDESGMPKERFSAEFPKEGPSILRIQQVVRGDSAAYFCASSPPLAGTDTQYFGPGTRLTVL.

The chain links TRBV21-1 to TRBJ2-2; TRBD2 was called by the table and not checked on the DNA. TRBV21-1 is recorded as a pseudogene. This CDR3 comprises 17 residues. CDR3 nucleotide sequence: TGTGCCAGCAGCATTCTAGCGGGAGGGCCCCGAGAGGGGGAGCTGTTTTTT. This gives the protein CASSILAGGPREGELFF.

V gene TRBV25-1 combines with J gene TRBJ1-6; D gene ambiguous. This CDR3 is 15 amino acids long. The V gene lost 7 bases and the J gene lost 4 bases, with 14 bases spanning the gap. The germline gives CDR1 MGHDK, CDR2 SYGVNS. The CDR3 spells CASKGFIGYNSPLHF. The CDR3 DNA reads TGTGCCAGCAAAGGGTTTATCGGTTATAATTCACCCCTCCACTTT.

V gene TRBV7-2 combines with J gene TRBJ2-7; D tentatively fits TRBD1 or TRBD2 (5 bases each). The CDR3 contains 16 residues. The germline V gene has CDR1 SGHTA and CDR2 FQGNSA. V lost 2 bases and J lost 0, with 14 bases in between. Here the CDR3 DNA reads TGTGCCAGCAGCTTAAGTGTGGGGACGGCCTCCTACGAGCAGTACTTC. Encoded protein: CASSLSVGTASYEQYF.

A few counts support this clone. The genes are TRBV5-1 and TRBJ2-7; the D gene is possibly TRBD2 (5 bases). CDR3 length: 13 amino acids. Trimming removed 4 bases from V and 3 bases from J, with 11 bases in between. CDR1 and CDR2 (germline): SGHRS, YFSETQ. CDR3 sequence: CASSLTRDYEQYF. CDR3 nucleotide sequence: TGCGCCAGCAGCCTGACCCGGGACTACGAGCAGTACTTC.

This clone was seen once. This chain connects TRBV28 to TRBJ1-1; 8 nucleotides agree with TRBD1. The germline V gene encodes CDR1 MDHEN and CDR2 SYDVKM. This CDR3 contains 15 residues. Losses at the gene ends were 4 bases for V and 4 bases for J; bases not matched to a gene: 8. The CDR3 bases are TGTGCCAGCAGTTCTCCAGGGACAGGCGGCACTGAAGCTTTCTTT. It is translated as CASSSPGTGGTEAFF.

The CDR3 DNA reads TGTGCCATCAGTGAGTACGAGACAGGGGAGATCACCTTC. Translated: CAISEYETGEITF. The chain carries TRBV10-3 and TRBJ1-2; 8 bases map to TRBD1. Germline-derived CDR1 and CDR2 are ENHRY and SYGVKD. This CDR3 is 13 amino acids long. Unmatched junction bases numbered 8, after V lost 1 base and J lost 13 bases.

The chain joins TRBV27 to TRBJ2-7; 7 bases align to TRBD2. Germline-derived CDR1 and CDR2 are MNHEY and SMNVEV (reference sequence). V dropped 6 bases and J dropped 3; count of bases not matched to a gene: 5. The CDR3 consists of 13 residues. CDR3 loop: CASRREDGYEQYF. The CDR3 nucleotides read TGTGCCAGCAGACGGGAGGATGGCTACGAGCAGTACTTC.

This chain links TRBV11-2 with TRBJ2-7, with TRBD1 identical over 11 bases. This CDR3 comprises 14 residues. Germline CDR1 and CDR2: SGHAT and FQNNGV. Trimming took 5 bases from V and 6 from J; bases not matched to a gene: 6. The CDR3 coding sequence is TGTGCCAGCAGCGTCGTTGGGACAGGGGGCGAGCAGTACTTC. Its protein product is CASSVVGTGGEQYF.

The chain carries TRBV18 and TRBJ2-2; D is possibly TRBD1 (6 bases). In germline, CDR1 is KGHSH, CDR2 LQKENI. The germline V and J ends were trimmed by 4 bases and 6 bases, with 15 bases remaining between them. CDR3 length: 15 residues. As DNA, the CDR3 is TGTGCCAGCTCACGACTCCGGGACACAGCCGGGGAGCTGTTTTTT. Encoded protein: CASSRLRDTAGELFF.